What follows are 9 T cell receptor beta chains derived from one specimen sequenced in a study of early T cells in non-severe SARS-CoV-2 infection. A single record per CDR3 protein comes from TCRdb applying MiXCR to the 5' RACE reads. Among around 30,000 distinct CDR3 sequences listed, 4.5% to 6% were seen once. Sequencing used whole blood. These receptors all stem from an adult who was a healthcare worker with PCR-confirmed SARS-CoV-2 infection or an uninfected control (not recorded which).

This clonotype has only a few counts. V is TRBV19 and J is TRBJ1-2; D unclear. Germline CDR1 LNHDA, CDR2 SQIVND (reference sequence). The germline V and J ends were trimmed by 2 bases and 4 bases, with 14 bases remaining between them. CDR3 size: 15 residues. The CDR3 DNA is TGTGCCAGTAGTATAAGACACCTTACGGGCTATGGCTACACCTTC. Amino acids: CASSIRHLTGYGYTF.

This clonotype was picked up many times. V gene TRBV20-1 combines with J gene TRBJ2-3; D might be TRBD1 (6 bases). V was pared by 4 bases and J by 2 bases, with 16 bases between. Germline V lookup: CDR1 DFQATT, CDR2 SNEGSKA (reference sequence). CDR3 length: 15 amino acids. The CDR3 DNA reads TGCAGTGCTACGAACCTACAGGGATTCACAGATACGCAGTATTTT. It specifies CSATNLQGFTDTQYF.

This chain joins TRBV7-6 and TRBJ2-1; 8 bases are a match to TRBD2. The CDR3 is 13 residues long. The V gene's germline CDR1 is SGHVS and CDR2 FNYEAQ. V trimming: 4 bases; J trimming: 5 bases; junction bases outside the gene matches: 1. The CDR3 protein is CASSWTSHNEQFF. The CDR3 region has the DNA TGTGCCAGCAGCTGGACTAGCCACAATGAGCAGTTCTTC. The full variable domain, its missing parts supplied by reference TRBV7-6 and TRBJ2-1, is GAGVSQSPRYKVTKRGQDVALRCDPISGHVSLYWYRQALGQGPEFLTYFNYEAQQDKSGLPNDRFSAERPEGSISTLTIQRTEQRDSAMYRCASSWTSHNEQFFGPGTRLTVL.

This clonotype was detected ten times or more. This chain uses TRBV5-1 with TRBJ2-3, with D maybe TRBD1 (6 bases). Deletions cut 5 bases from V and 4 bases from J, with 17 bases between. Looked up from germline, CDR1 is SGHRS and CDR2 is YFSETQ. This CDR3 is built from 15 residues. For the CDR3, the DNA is TGCGCCAGCAGACAGGGTTCGTATGATGCAGATACGCAGTATTTT. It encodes CASRQGSYDADTQYF.

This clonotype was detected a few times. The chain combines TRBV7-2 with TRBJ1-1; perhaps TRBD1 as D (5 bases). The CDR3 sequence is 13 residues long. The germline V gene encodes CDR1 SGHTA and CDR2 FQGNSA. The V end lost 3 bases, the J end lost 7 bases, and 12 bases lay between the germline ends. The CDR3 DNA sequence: TGTGCCAGCAGCTTGCGGGGGACGCATGAAGCTTTCTTT. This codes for CASSLRGTHEAFF.

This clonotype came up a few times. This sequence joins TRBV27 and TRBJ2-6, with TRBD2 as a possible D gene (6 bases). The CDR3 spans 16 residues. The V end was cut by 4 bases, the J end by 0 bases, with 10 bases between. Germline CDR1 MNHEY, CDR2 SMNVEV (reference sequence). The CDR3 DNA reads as TGTGCCAGCAGTTGGGCGGGGAGCTCTGGGGCCAACGTCCTGACTTTC. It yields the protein CASSWAGSSGANVLTF.

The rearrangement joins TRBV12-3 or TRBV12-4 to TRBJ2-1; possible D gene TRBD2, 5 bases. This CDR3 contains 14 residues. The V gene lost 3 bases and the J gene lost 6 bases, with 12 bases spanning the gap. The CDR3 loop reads CASSFSSGSNEQFF. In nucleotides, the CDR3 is TGTGCCAGCAGTTTCAGTTCGGGAAGCAATGAGCAGTTCTTC.

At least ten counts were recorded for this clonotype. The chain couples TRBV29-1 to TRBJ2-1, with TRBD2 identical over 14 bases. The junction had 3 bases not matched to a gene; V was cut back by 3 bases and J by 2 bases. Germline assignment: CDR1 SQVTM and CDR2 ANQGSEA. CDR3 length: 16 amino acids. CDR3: CSVEGLAGDTYNEQFF. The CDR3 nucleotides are TGCAGCGTTGAGGGACTAGCGGGAGACACCTACAATGAGCAGTTCTTC.

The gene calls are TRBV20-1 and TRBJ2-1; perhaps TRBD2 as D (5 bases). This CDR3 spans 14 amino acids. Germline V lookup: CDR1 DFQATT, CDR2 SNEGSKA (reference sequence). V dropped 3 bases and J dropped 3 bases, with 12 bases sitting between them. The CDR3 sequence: CSASGMVSYNEQFF. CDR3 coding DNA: TGCAGTGCTAGCGGGATGGTCAGCTACAATGAGCAGTTCTTC.